The clone carrying this TCR beta chain is judged large (0.1 to 1%). Antigen unknown. These data belong to a study of naive and memory T cell subsets. Study-wide results and caveats: TCR transcript changes with activation or differentiation may affect this RNA method.

Ligated cDNA underwent four rounds of PCR with nested alpha and beta constant region primers and SP2. Alpha and beta constant region primers primed reverse transcription for blood and skin samples. TCRdb reprocessed the UMI-ligation and nested PCR reads via MiXCR and lists one record per CDR3 protein. The sample holds hundreds of distinct CDR3 sequences, over 4.5% seen once. Trimming cost V 1 base and J 4 bases, with 5 bases left between them. Germline lookup yields CDR1 LGHNA and CDR2 YNFKEQ. The CDR3 is 12 residues long. An oligonucleotide containing a UMI was ligated to the 3' end of TCR cDNA. The receptor was isolated from an adult in good health. The chain recombines TRBV4-2 with TRBJ2-7; D uncertain. The specimen comprised skin, sampled from a tuberculin skin test site or a saline-injected site (not recorded which). The CDR3 DNA follows: TGTGCCAGCAGCCAAGTGTCTTACGAGCAGTACTTC. Encoded protein: CASSQVSYEQYF.